Each of the 10 T cell receptor beta chains below was sequenced from the same sample in a study of graft-versus-host responses after intestinal transplantation. Assay: immunoSEQ multiplex PCR; the TCRdb copy retains only in-frame clones and omits some. The sample has nearly 25,000 clones, roughly 43% seen once; the top ten hold more than 0.55%. Sequenced here: alloreactive CD4+ T cells from a mixed lymphocyte reaction culture, sampled before intestinal transplant. Subset denoted: CFSE-low proliferating T cells sorted from roughly 6-day pre-transplant mixed lymphocyte reaction (GvH or HvG direction). These receptor sequences come from a human patient who received an intestinal transplant.

V and J are TRBV5-4 and TRBJ2-3; 10 bases fit TRBD2. The CDR3 sequence is 14 residues long. J was trimmed by 5 bases and V by 0 bases; bases with no gene match: 0. From germline, CDR1 is SGHNT and CDR2 YYREEE (reference sequence). In DNA form, the CDR3 reads TGTGCCAGCAGCTTGGGACTAGCGGGAGATACGCAGTATTTT. This translates into CASSLGLAGDTQYF.

The rearrangement joins TRBV25-1 to TRBJ2-7; 10 positions agree with TRBD1. V shed 4 bases, J shed 6 bases, and the junction held 9 bases outside the gene matches. The CDR3 is 15 amino acids. The germline gives CDR1 MGHDK, CDR2 SYGVNS. DNA of the CDR3: TGTGCCAGCAGTGTCGGGACAGGGGTTTTCCTCGAGCAGTACTTC. Translation gives CASSVGTGVFLEQYF.

This rearrangement joins TRBV6-6 to TRBJ2-2, with D perhaps matching TRBD2 (6 bases). V was trimmed by 2 bases and J by 9 bases, leaving 16 bases between them. The length of the CDR3 is 15 residues. CDR1 is MNHNY, CDR2 SVGAGI, per germline (reference sequence). In nucleotides, the CDR3 is TGTGCCAGCAGTTACCCCCGAGTAGGGGACTGGGAGCTGTTTTTT. It specifies CASSYPRVGDWELFF.

The DNA for the CDR3 is TGTGCCAGCAGTGAATCGGGGAGCACAGATACGCAGTATTTT. This sequence encodes CASSESGSTDTQYF. The chain is built from TRBV6-4 and TRBJ2-3; maybe TRBD2 (5 bases). V was clipped by 3 bases and J by 0 bases, with 7 bases between them. This CDR3 is 14 amino acids long. CDR1 MRHNA and CDR2 SNTAGT come from the germline V gene.

This clone occurred a few times. The chain carries TRBV2 and TRBJ1-2, with 7 positions matching TRBD1. The germline V gene encodes CDR1 SNHLY and CDR2 FYNNEI. The CDR3 runs 14 residues. Losses at the gene ends were 7 bases for V and 2 bases for J; bases not matched to a gene: 7. The CDR3 DNA follows: TGTGCCAGCACCGAGACAGGGCGGAACTATGGCTACACCTTC. Protein product: CASTETGRNYGYTF.

The genes are TRBV5-1 and TRBJ1-1; 9 nucleotides match TRBD1. CDR1 and CDR2 from the germline V gene are SGHRS and YFSETQ. This CDR3 is 16 amino acids long. V was pared by 4 bases and J by 5 bases, with 12 bases of the junction left unmatched. CDR3 loop: CASSPGQGSFWTEAFF. The CDR3 DNA sequence: TGCGCCAGCAGCCCGGGACAGGGAAGTTTTTGGACTGAAGCTTTCTTT.

This clone was seen only once. This chain connects TRBV5-4 to TRBJ2-6, with D maybe TRBD1 (6 bases). The V gene's germline CDR1 is SGHNT and CDR2 YYREEE (reference sequence). This CDR3 is 14 amino acids long. V lost 5 bases and J 0 bases, leaving 6 bases between the germline ends. Written as DNA, the CDR3 is TGTGCCAGCAGGGACAGCTCTGGGGCCAACGTCCTGACTTTC. Its protein is CASRDSSGANVLTF.

This clone has only a few counts. The V call is TRBV7-9, the J call TRBJ1-1, with a tentative D call TRBD1 (5 bases). Germline-derived CDR1 and CDR2 are SEHNR and FQNEAQ (reference sequence). V lost 3 bases and J 2 bases, leaving 16 bases between the germline ends. The CDR3 has 16 residues. The CDR3 coding sequence is TGTGCCAGCAGCTTGGGTTTAGGGAGGGGCAACACTGAAGCTTTCTTT. This translates into CASSLGLGRGNTEAFF.

V gene TRBV19 combines with J gene TRBJ1-5; D might be TRBD1 (5 bases). V was cut by 1 base and J by 6 bases, with 7 bases left in between. The CDR3 contains 13 residues. The germline gives CDR1 LNHDA, CDR2 SQIVND (reference sequence). CDR3 nucleotides: TGTGCCAGTAGTATAGGTGGGGCTCAGCCCCAGCATTTT. Amino acid sequence: CASSIGGAQPQHF.

The chain employs TRBV19 and TRBJ2-5; a weak D match, TRBD2 (5 bases). The CDR3 contains 13 residues. Germline V gives CDR1 LNHDA, CDR2 SQIVND (reference sequence). V lost 5 bases, J lost 5 bases, and 12 bases lay in between. Here the CDR3 DNA reads TGTGCCAGTAGTCCCATGTGGAGGGAGACCCAGTACTTC. Its translation: CASSPMWRETQYF.